This is a list of T cell receptor beta chains from one sample in a study of breast tumors, draining lymph nodes, adjacent tissues. A single record per CDR3 protein comes from TCRdb applying MiXCR to the multiplex PCR reads. Of under 85,000 distinct CDR3 sequences in the sample, roughly 19% were seen once. The sequencing sample was made of axillary lymph node tissue. The receptors were gathered from a female donor with breast cancer. Some clones in this sample may be carry-over from other donors' samples. CDR3s include the opening cysteine and the closing phenylalanine or tryptophan. The order of the fields is J gene, V gene, clone size, D gene, CDR3 DNA, CDR3 protein. A D gene is named only where the DNA matches it firmly. Only some rows state a clone size, as once, few, many or a class for expanded clones.

j_gene: TRBJ2-2
v_gene: TRBV6-1
abundance: few
d_gene: .
CDR3nt: TGTGCCAGCAGTGAAGTAGGCGCCACCGGGGAGCTGTTTTTT
CDR3aa: CASSEVGATGELFF

j_gene: TRBJ2-6
v_gene: TRBV7-9
abundance: .
d_gene: TRBD2
CDR3nt: TGTGCCAGCAGCGCATACCAGCGGGAGGGCTCGGGCGGGGCCAACGTCCTGACTTTC
CDR3aa: CASSAYQREGSGGANVLTF

j_gene: TRBJ2-1
v_gene: TRBV2
abundance: many
d_gene: TRBD2
CDR3nt: TGTGCCAGCAGTGAAGGTTTAGCGGGGGACTATTCTGAGCAGTTCTTC
CDR3aa: CASSEGLAGDYSEQFF

j_gene: TRBJ2-3
v_gene: TRBV30
abundance: few
d_gene: .
CDR3nt: TGTGCCTGGAGTGAGTTCACAGATACGCAGTATTTT
CDR3aa: CAWSEFTDTQYF

j_gene: TRBJ2-1
v_gene: TRBV11-3
abundance: many
d_gene: .
CDR3nt: TGTGCCAGCAGCTTAGTTAGCTTTTCCCCGGGGGTGGTGCAGTTCTTC
CDR3aa: CASSLVSFSPGVVQFF

j_gene: TRBJ2-7
v_gene: TRBV11-2
abundance: many
d_gene: .
CDR3nt: TGTGCCAGCAGCTTAGTGGACAGAGACTACGAGCAGTACTTC
CDR3aa: CASSLVDRDYEQYF

j_gene: TRBJ1-4
v_gene: TRBV9
abundance: .
d_gene: .
CDR3nt: TGTGCCAGCAGCGTAGAGGGGTGCGGAGAAAAACTGTTTTTT
CDR3aa: CASSVEGCGEKLFF

j_gene: TRBJ2-7
v_gene: TRBV16
abundance: many
d_gene: .
CDR3nt: TGTGCCAGCAGCCAATCTTCGGGAACCTACGAGCAGTACTTC
CDR3aa: CASSQSSGTYEQYF

j_gene: TRBJ2-4
v_gene: TRBV6-2/TRBV6-3
abundance: few
d_gene: .
CDR3nt: TGTGCCAGCACCCCGACAGGCCCCCGAAACATTCAGTACTTC
CDR3aa: CASTPTGPRNIQYF

j_gene: TRBJ2-2
v_gene: TRBV19
abundance: few
d_gene: TRBD2
CDR3nt: TGTGCCAGTAGTACACGACTAGCGGCAACCGGGGAGCTGTTTTTT
CDR3aa: CASSTRLAATGELFF

j_gene: TRBJ2-2
v_gene: TRBV20-1
abundance: many
d_gene: TRBD2
CDR3nt: TGCAGTGCTAGTCGACTGACTAGCGGGAGGGCCCACACCGGGGAGCTGTTTTTT
CDR3aa: CSASRLTSGRAHTGELFF

j_gene: TRBJ2-3
v_gene: TRBV9
abundance: many
d_gene: TRBD1
CDR3nt: TGTGCCAGCAGCGAAACAGGGGCCTTCACAGATACGCAGTATTTT
CDR3aa: CASSETGAFTDTQYF

j_gene: TRBJ2-7
v_gene: TRBV27
abundance: many
d_gene: TRBD2
CDR3nt: TGTGCCAGCAGTAGGGCGGGAGGTAACTACGAGCAGTACTTC
CDR3aa: CASSRAGGNYEQYF

j_gene: TRBJ2-3
v_gene: TRBV6-6
abundance: .
d_gene: TRBD2
CDR3nt: TGTGCCAGCAGGCGTACGACTAGCGGGATTACAGATACGCAGTATTTT
CDR3aa: CASRRTTSGITDTQYF

j_gene: TRBJ2-5
v_gene: TRBV5-1
abundance: many
d_gene: .
CDR3nt: TGCGCCAGCAGCTTGGTACCGCGGGACTTTCAAGAGACCCAGTACTTC
CDR3aa: CASSLVPRDFQETQYF

j_gene: TRBJ2-2
v_gene: TRBV7-8
abundance: many
d_gene: TRBD1
CDR3nt: TGTGCCAGCAGCCCCTCGTGGGACAGGGTGACCGGGGAGCTGTTTTTT
CDR3aa: CASSPSWDRVTGELFF

j_gene: TRBJ2-5
v_gene: TRBV20-1
abundance: many
d_gene: TRBD2
CDR3nt: TGCAGTTTAGCGGGAGGCCCTCAAGAGACCCAGTACTTC
CDR3aa: CSLAGGPQETQYF

j_gene: TRBJ2-3
v_gene: TRBV27
abundance: .
d_gene: .
CDR3nt: TGTGCCAGCCTCCAATATGAGGGAGCGGCCACAGATACGCAGTATTTT
CDR3aa: CASLQYEGAATDTQYF

j_gene: TRBJ1-3
v_gene: TRBV30
abundance: few
d_gene: .
CDR3nt: TGTGCCTGGATGGGGCGGTCCTCTGGAAACACCATATATTTT
CDR3aa: CAWMGRSSGNTIYF

j_gene: TRBJ2-5
v_gene: TRBV20-1
abundance: many
d_gene: .
CDR3nt: TGCAGTGCTAGGTTCGAGACCCAGTACTTC
CDR3aa: CSARFETQYF

j_gene: TRBJ1-4
v_gene: TRBV6-5
abundance: many
d_gene: TRBD1
CDR3nt: TGTGCCAGCAGTTCCCCGCCGGGGACAGGGCAGGGGGGAAAACTGTTTTTT
CDR3aa: CASSSPPGTGQGGKLFF

j_gene: TRBJ2-5
v_gene: TRBV6-6
abundance: many
d_gene: TRBD2
CDR3nt: TGTGCCAGCAGACCACTAGCGGCCCAAGAGACCCAGTACTTC
CDR3aa: CASRPLAAQETQYF

j_gene: TRBJ2-3
v_gene: TRBV12-3/TRBV12-4
abundance: many
d_gene: .
CDR3nt: TGTGCCAGCAGTAAGCTAGCTGATACGCAGTATTTT
CDR3aa: CASSKLADTQYF

j_gene: TRBJ2-7
v_gene: TRBV5-4
abundance: many
d_gene: TRBD1
CDR3nt: TGTGCCAGCAGCTGGACAGGGGGCGAGCAGTACTTC
CDR3aa: CASSWTGGEQYF

j_gene: TRBJ2-3
v_gene: TRBV6-2/TRBV6-3
abundance: many
d_gene: .
CDR3nt: TGTGCCAGCAGTTACCGGGACCGCCCAACAGATACGCAGTATTTT
CDR3aa: CASSYRDRPTDTQYF

j_gene: TRBJ1-1
v_gene: TRBV29-1
abundance: .
d_gene: .
CDR3nt: TGCAGCGTCAAGCCAGGCAGGGTTGAGGCTTTCTTT
CDR3aa: CSVKPGRVEAFF

j_gene: TRBJ2-5
v_gene: TRBV19
abundance: many
d_gene: TRBD1
CDR3nt: TGTGCCAGTAGTAGACGACAGGGTCCCCAAGAGACCCAGTACTTC
CDR3aa: CASSRRQGPQETQYF

j_gene: TRBJ2-7
v_gene: TRBV6-1
abundance: many
d_gene: .
CDR3nt: TGTGCCAGCAGTGAAGCGCCCCCCTCTGGGATCTACGAGCAGTACTTC
CDR3aa: CASSEAPPSGIYEQYF

j_gene: TRBJ1-5
v_gene: TRBV19
abundance: many
d_gene: .
CDR3nt: TGTGCCAGTAGGGAACAGGGTATTCAGCCCCAGCATTTT
CDR3aa: CASREQGIQPQHF

j_gene: TRBJ1-5
v_gene: TRBV28
abundance: .
d_gene: .
CDR3nt: TGTGCCAGCAGCCAAACTTCATACAATCAGCCCCAGCATTTT
CDR3aa: CASSQTSYNQPQHF

j_gene: TRBJ2-7
v_gene: TRBV7-2
abundance: many
d_gene: .
CDR3nt: TGTGCCAGCAGCTACCGAACGGGGTACGAGCAGTACTTC
CDR3aa: CASSYRTGYEQYF